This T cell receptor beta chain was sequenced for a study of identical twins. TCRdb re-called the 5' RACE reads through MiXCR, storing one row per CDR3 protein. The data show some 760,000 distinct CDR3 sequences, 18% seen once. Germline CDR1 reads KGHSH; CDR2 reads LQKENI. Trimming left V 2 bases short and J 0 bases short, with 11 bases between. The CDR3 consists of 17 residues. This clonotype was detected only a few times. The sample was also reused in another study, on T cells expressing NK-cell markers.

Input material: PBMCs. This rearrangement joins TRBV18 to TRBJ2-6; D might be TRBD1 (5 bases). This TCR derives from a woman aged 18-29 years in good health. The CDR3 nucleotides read TGTGCCAGCTCACCAGACAGCAAATACTCTGGGGCCAACGTCCTGACTTTC. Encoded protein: CASSPDSKYSGANVLTF.